The sequence of this T cell receptor (beta chain) was determined in a study of T-cell memory formation after mild COVID-19. Study-level results: Clones contracting day 15 to 85 were balanced CD4/CD8; later expanders leaned CD4+.

TCRdb passed the 5' RACE reads through MiXCR, listing each CDR3 protein once. The data show hundreds of thousands of distinct CDR3 sequences, roughly 21% seen once. The CDR3 loop spans 15 amino acids. Germline V gene sequence: CDR1 SNHLY, CDR2 FYNNEI. Trimming at V came to 6 bases and at J to 5 bases, leaving 12 bases not matched to a gene. For this clonotype: Its target is not known.

The rearrangement uses TRBV2 and TRBJ2-7, with 8 bases fitting TRBD1. Material for sequencing was PBMCs or a T cell subset sorted from them (not recorded which). This clonotype was sampled from an adult woman who had mild COVID-19 (a few samples of this study predate the infection). Cell type and time point are not known. This CDR3 is CASSPGRTGFDEQYF. The DNA for the CDR3 is TGTGCCAGCAGCCCTGGAAGGACAGGGTTCGACGAGCAGTACTTC.